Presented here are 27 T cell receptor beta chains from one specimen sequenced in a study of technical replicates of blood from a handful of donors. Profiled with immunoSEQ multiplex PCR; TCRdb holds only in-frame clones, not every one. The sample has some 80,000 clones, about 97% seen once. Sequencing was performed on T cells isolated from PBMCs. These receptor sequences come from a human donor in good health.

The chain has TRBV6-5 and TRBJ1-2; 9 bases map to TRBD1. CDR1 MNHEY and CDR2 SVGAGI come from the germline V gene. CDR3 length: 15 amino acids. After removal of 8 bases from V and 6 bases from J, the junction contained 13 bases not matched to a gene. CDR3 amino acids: CASYSGTGIFNGYTF. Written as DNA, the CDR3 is TGTGCCAGCTACTCCGGGACAGGGATTTTTAATGGCTACACCTTC.

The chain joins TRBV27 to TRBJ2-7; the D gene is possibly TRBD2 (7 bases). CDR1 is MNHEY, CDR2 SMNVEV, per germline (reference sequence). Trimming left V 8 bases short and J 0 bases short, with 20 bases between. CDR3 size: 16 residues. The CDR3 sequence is CASRPRAGGLSYEQYF. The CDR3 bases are TGTGCCAGCCGACCCCGTGCCGGGGGGCTCTCCTACGAGCAGTACTTC.

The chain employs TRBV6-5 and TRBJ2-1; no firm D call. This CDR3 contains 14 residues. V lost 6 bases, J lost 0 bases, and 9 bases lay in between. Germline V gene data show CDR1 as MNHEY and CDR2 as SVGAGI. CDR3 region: CASRKTSSYNEQFF. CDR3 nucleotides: TGTGCCAGCAGGAAAACGAGCTCCTACAATGAGCAGTTCTTC.

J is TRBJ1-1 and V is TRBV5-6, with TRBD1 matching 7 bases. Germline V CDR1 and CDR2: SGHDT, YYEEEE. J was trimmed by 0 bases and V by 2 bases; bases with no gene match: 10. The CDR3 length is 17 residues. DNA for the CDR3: TGTGCCAGCAGCTTTGAACCTACGACAGGGATGAACACTGAAGCTTTCTTT. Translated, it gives CASSFEPTTGMNTEAFF.

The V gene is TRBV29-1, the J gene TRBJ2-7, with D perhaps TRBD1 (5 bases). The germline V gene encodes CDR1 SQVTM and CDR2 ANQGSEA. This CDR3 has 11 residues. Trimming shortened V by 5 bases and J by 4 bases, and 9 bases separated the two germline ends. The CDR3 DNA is TGCAGCGTTTTAGGGGCTTACGAGCAGTACTTC. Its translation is CSVLGAYEQYF.

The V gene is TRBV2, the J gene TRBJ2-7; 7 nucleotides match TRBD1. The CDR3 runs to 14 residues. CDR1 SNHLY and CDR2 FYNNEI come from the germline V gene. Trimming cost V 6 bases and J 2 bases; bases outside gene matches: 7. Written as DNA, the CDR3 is TGTGCCAGCAGCGACAGGGCTGGGGCCTACGAGCAGTACTTC. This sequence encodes CASSDRAGAYEQYF.

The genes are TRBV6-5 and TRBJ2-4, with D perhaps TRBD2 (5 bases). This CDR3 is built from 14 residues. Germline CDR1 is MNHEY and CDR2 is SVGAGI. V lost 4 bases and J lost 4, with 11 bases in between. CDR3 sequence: CASSSTGGKNIQYF. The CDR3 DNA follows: TGTGCCAGCAGTTCCACGGGCGGGAAAAACATTCAGTACTTC.

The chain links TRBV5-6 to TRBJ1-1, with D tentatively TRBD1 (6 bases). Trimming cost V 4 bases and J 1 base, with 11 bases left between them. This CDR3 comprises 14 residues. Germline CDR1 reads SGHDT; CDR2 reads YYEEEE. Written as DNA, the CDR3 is TGTGCCAGCAGCAAGAGGGGGGGGAACACTGAAGCTTTCTTT. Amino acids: CASSKRGGNTEAFF.

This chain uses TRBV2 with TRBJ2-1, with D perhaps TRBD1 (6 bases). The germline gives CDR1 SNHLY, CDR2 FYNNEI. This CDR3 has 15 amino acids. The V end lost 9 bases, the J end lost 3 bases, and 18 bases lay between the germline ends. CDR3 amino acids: CARGTGNTYYNEQFF. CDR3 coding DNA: TGTGCCAGGGGAACAGGGAATACCTACTACAATGAGCAGTTCTTC.

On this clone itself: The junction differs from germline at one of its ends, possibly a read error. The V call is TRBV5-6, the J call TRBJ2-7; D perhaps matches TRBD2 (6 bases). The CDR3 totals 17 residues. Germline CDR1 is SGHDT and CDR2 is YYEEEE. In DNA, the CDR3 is TGTGCCAGCAGCTCCGTTTTAGGGACTTTCGACCCCCCCGTATCTGGCTTC. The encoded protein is CASSSVLGTFDPPVSGF. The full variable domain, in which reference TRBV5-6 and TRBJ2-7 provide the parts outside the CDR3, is DAGVTQSPTHLIKTRGQQVTLRCSPKSGHDTVSWYQQALGQGPQFIFQYYEEEERQRGNFPDRFSGHQFPNYSSELNVNALLLGDSALYLCASSSVLGTFDPPVSGFGPGTRLTVT.

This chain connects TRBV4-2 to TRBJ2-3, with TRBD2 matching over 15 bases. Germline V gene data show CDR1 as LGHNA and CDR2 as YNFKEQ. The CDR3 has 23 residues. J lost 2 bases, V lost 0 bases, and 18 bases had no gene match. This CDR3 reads CASSQDPSLGLAGGPGFTDTQYF. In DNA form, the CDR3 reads TGTGCCAGCAGCCAAGATCCCTCTTTGGGACTAGCGGGAGGACCAGGGTTCACAGATACGCAGTATTTT.

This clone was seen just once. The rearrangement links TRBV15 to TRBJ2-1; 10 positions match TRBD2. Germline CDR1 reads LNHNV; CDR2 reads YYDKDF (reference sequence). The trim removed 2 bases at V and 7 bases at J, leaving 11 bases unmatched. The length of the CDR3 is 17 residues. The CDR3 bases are TGTGCCACCAGCAGACCGCGAGCGGGAGGGCCTGGGAATGAGCAGTTCTTC. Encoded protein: CATSRPRAGGPGNEQFF.

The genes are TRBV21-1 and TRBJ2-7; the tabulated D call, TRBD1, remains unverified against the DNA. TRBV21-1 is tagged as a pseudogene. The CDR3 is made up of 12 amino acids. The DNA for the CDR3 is TGTGCCAGCAGCAAAGATCAGGGCGAGCAGTACTTC. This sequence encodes CASSKDQGEQYF.

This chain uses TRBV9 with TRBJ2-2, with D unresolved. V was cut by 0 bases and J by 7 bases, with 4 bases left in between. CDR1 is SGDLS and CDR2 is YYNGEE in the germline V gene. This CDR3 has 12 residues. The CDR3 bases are TGTGCCAGCAGCGTAGGGCACGGGGAGCTGTTTTTT. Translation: CASSVGHGELFF.

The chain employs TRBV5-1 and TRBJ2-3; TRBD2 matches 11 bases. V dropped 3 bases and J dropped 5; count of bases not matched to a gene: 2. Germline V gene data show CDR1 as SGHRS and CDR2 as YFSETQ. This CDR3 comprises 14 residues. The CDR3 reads CASSSGLAVDTQYF. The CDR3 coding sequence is TGCGCCAGCAGCTCGGGACTAGCGGTAGATACGCAGTATTTT.

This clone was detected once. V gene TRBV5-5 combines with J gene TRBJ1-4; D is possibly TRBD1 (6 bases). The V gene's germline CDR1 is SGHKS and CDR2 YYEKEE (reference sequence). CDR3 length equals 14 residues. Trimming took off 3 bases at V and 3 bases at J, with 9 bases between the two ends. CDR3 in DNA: TGTGCCAGCAGCTCGGACAGCTCTAATGAAAAACTGTTTTTT. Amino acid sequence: CASSSDSSNEKLFF.

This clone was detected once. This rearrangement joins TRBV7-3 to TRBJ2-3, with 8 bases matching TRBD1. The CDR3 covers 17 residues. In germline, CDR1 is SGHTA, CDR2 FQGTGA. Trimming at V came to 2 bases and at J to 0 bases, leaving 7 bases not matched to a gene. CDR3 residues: CASSLVGQGASTDTQYF. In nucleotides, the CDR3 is TGTGCCAGCAGCTTAGTCGGACAGGGAGCTAGCACAGATACGCAGTATTTT.

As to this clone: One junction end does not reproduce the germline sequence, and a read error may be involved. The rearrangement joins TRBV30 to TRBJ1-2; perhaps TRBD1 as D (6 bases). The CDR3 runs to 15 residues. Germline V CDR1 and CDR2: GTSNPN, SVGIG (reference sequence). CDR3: CAWSLKEGGNYGCTF. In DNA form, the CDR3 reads TGTGCCTGGAGTTTGAAAGAGGGGGGGAACTATGGCTGCACCTTC.

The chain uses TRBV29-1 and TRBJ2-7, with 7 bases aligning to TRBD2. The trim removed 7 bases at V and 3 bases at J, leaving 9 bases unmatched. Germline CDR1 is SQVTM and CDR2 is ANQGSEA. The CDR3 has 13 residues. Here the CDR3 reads CSALGLGNYEQYF. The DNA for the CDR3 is TGCAGCGCCCTAGGACTAGGAAACTACGAGCAGTACTTC.

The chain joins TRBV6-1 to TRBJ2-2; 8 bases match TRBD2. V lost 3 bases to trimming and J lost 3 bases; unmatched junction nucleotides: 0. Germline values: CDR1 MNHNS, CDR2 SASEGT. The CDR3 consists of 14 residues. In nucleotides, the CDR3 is TGTGCCAGCAGTGAGGGACTAGACACCGGGGAGCTGTTTTTT. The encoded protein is CASSEGLDTGELFF.

Here the CDR3 reads CASGVERNQPQHF. In DNA, the CDR3 is TGTGCCAGCGGTGTGGAGCGCAATCAGCCCCAGCATTTT. The chain uses TRBV6-1 and TRBJ1-5; D call uncertain. V was cut by 8 bases and J by 2 bases, with 10 bases left in between. Germline lookup yields CDR1 MNHNS and CDR2 SASEGT. CDR3 length: 13 amino acids.

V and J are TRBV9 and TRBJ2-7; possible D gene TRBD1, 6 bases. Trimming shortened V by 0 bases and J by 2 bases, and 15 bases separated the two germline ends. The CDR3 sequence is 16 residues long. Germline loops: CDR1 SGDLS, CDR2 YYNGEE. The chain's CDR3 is CASSVGQAGATYEQYF. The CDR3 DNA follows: TGTGCCAGCAGCGTAGGGCAGGCAGGGGCCACCTACGAGCAGTACTTC.

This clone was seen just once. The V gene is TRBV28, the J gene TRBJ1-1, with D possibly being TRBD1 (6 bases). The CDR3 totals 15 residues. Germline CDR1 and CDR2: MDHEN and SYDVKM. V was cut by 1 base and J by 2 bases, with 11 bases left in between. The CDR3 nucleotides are TGTGCCAGCAGTTTATTTGCCAGGGGTAACACTGAAGCTTTCTTT. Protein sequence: CASSLFARGNTEAFF.

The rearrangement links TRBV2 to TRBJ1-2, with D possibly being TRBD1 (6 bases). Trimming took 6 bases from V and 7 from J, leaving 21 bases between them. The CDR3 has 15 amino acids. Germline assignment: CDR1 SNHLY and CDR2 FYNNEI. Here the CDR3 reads CASSAQSRGSFGYTF. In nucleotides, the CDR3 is TGTGCCAGCAGCGCCCAATCCAGGGGTTCGTTTGGCTACACCTTC.

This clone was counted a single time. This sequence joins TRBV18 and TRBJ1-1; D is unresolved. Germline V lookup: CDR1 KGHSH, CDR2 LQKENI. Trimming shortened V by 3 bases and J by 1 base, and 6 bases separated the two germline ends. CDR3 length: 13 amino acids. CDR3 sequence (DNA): TGTGCCAGCTCACCCTCAGGGAACACTGAAGCTTTCTTT. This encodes CASSPSGNTEAFF.

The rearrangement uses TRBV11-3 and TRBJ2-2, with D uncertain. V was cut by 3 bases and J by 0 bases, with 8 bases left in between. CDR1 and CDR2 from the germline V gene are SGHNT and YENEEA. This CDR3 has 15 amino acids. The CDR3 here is CASSFGLSNTGELFF. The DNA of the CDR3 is TGTGCCAGCAGCTTTGGGCTCTCGAACACCGGGGAGCTGTTTTTT.

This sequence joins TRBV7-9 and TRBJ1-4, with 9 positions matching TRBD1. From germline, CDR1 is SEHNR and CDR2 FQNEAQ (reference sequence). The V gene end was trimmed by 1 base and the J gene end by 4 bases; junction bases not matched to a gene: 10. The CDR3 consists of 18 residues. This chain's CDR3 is CASSLDSDRGGFNEKLFF. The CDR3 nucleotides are TGTGCCAGCAGCTTAGACTCGGACAGGGGCGGGTTTAATGAAAAACTGTTTTTT.